The next 28 T cell receptor beta chains were all read from a single sample in a study of blood T cell repertoires in COVID-19. Profiling relied on immunoSEQ multiplex PCR, and the TCRdb table lists in-frame clones only, not all of them. Of approximately 140,000 clones in the sample, under 85% were seen once. The sample comprised peripheral blood. These receptors were obtained from a human donor in a cohort sampled during active COVID-19.

CDR3 sequence (DNA): TGTGCCAGCAGTTACTCGGGTAGAGCGGGTGAAAAACTGTTTTTT. It encodes CASSYSGRAGEKLFF. The V gene is TRBV6-5, the J gene TRBJ1-4; unclear D gene. Germline CDR1 MNHEY, CDR2 SVGAGI. V was pared by 0 bases and J by 7 bases, with 12 bases between. This CDR3 spans 15 amino acids.

The J gene is TRBJ2-7, the V gene TRBV11-2, with 11 bases aligning to TRBD2. V lost 0 bases and J lost 2; bases outside the gene matches: 6. Germline V lookup: CDR1 SGHAT, CDR2 FQNNGV. CDR3 length: 17 residues. The CDR3 reads CASSLDGTSGRAYEQYF. Written as DNA, the CDR3 is TGTGCCAGCAGCTTAGATGGGACTAGCGGACGCGCCTACGAGCAGTACTTC.

The chain links TRBV7-2 to TRBJ2-1; TRBD2 agrees at 10 bases. Germline CDR1 reads SGHTA; CDR2 reads FQGNSA. The CDR3 contains 15 residues. V trimming: 0 bases; J trimming: 8 bases; junction bases outside the gene matches: 4. This chain's CDR3 is CASSLAVAGGHEQFF. In DNA, the CDR3 is TGTGCCAGCAGCTTAGCGGTAGCGGGGGGCCATGAGCAGTTCTTC.

V is TRBV19 and J is TRBJ2-4; TRBD1 aligns across 8 bases. The CDR3 is 19 amino acids. Germline CDR1 and CDR2: LNHDA and SQIVND (reference sequence). V shed 8 bases and J 0 bases; nucleotides not matched to a gene: 18. CDR3 region: CASRKWGQAKRIAKNIQYF. CDR3 DNA sequence: TGTGCCAGTCGGAAATGGGGACAGGCCAAGAGGATAGCCAAAAACATTCAGTACTTC.

This sequence joins TRBV6-5 and TRBJ1-2; 7 nucleotides agree with TRBD1. Germline lookup yields CDR1 MNHEY and CDR2 SVGAGI. The CDR3 runs to 15 residues. Unmatched junction bases numbered 9, after V lost 0 bases and J lost 8 bases. The chain's CDR3 is CASSYSTGRIDGYTF. The CDR3 nucleotides read TGTGCCAGCAGTTACTCGACAGGGCGTATTGACGGCTACACCTTC.

The gene calls are TRBV19 and TRBJ1-1; TRBD1 aligns across 7 bases. With 4 bases clipped from V and 0 bases from J, the junction kept 8 bases outside the gene matches. CDR1 is LNHDA and CDR2 is SQIVND in the germline V gene (reference sequence). The CDR3 sequence is 16 residues long. CDR3 sequence: CASSKRDRYMNTEAFF. CDR3 nucleotides: TGTGCCAGTAGTAAACGGGACAGATACATGAACACTGAAGCTTTCTTT.

CDR3 sequence: CASSLGQSRTGELFF. The CDR3 DNA sequence: TGTGCCAGCAGTTTGGGACAGTCTCGCACCGGGGAGCTGTTTTTT. This chain links TRBV11-1 with TRBJ2-2; TRBD1 agrees at 7 bases. In germline, CDR1 is SGHAT, CDR2 FQDESV (reference sequence). Trimming cost V 6 bases and J 4 bases; bases outside gene matches: 8. The CDR3 has 15 amino acids.

V is TRBV4-2 and J is TRBJ1-2; D is perhaps TRBD1 (6 bases). The CDR3 length is 14 residues. Trimming removed 0 bases from V and 6 bases from J, with 11 bases in between. Germline V gives CDR1 LGHNA, CDR2 YNFKEQ. The CDR3 sequence: CASSQEGQGHGYTF. DNA of the CDR3: TGTGCCAGCAGCCAAGAAGGCCAGGGGCATGGCTACACCTTC.

This chain joins TRBV6-2 or TRBV6-3 and TRBJ1-3; D is unclear. The germline gives CDR1 MNHEY, CDR2 SVGEGT. The CDR3 sequence is 14 residues long. V lost 6 bases to trimming and J lost 0 bases, with 9 bases between them. The CDR3 nucleotides are TGTGCCAGCAGCATAAGCAACTCTGGAAACACCATATATTTT. Encoded protein: CASSISNSGNTIYF.

This chain links TRBV5-1 with TRBJ1-1; D is undetermined. This CDR3 is 14 amino acids long. CDR1 SGHRS and CDR2 YFSETQ come from the germline V gene. V gave up 2 bases and J gave up 0 bases, with 8 bases separating them. The CDR3: CASSFSQMNTEAFF. CDR3 coding DNA: TGCGCCAGCAGCTTCTCCCAGATGAACACTGAAGCTTTCTTT.

The chain is built from TRBV28 and TRBJ1-1; D ambiguous. Germline V gives CDR1 MDHEN, CDR2 SYDVKM. The CDR3 runs 12 residues. V was clipped by 9 bases and J by 2 bases, with 10 bases between them. The CDR3 is CASFVGNTEAFF. In nucleotides, the CDR3 is TGTGCCAGTTTTGTTGGCAACACTGAAGCTTTCTTT.

This chain links TRBV4-1 with TRBJ2-3; TRBD1 matches 7 bases. The germline gives CDR1 MGHRA, CDR2 YSYEKL. The CDR3 totals 15 residues. V shed 0 bases and J 4 bases; nucleotides not matched to a gene: 4. As DNA, the CDR3 is TGCGCCAGCAGCCAAGATGAGCAGGGGGCAGATACGCAGTATTTT. Protein: CASSQDEQGADTQYF.

The chain links TRBV6-6 to TRBJ2-7; 8 bases are shared with TRBD1. The CDR3 runs to 16 residues. Germline V lookup: CDR1 MNHNY, CDR2 SVGAGI (reference sequence). V dropped 8 bases and J dropped 3; count of bases not matched to a gene: 15. The CDR3 DNA follows: TGTGCCAGCCGAACCACCCGAGGGACAGGTGACTACGAGCAGTACTTC. Translating it yields CASRTTRGTGDYEQYF.

The gene calls are TRBV28 and TRBJ1-1; the D gene is possibly TRBD1 (5 bases). V was cut by 4 bases and J by 8 bases, with 20 bases left in between. The CDR3 totals 15 residues. Germline V gene sequence: CDR1 MDHEN, CDR2 SYDVKM. This CDR3 reads CASSSVGAGSLEAFF. The CDR3 DNA is TGTGCCAGCAGTTCGGTTGGGGCTGGCTCCTTAGAAGCTTTCTTT. Combining the CDR3 with reference TRBV28 and TRBJ1-1 gives the whole variable domain DVKVTQSSRYLVKRTGEKVFLECVQDMDHENMFWYRQDPGLGLRLIYFSYDVKMKEKGDIPEGYSVSREKKERFSLILESASTNQTSMYLCASSSVGAGSLEAFFGQGTRLTVV.

The chain uses TRBV11-2 and TRBJ1-1; no definite D call. This CDR3 region has 14 residues. V shed 0 bases and J shed 5 bases, with 10 bases lying between them. CDR1 and CDR2 (germline): SGHAT, FQNNGV. CDR3 in DNA: TGTGCCAGCAGCTTAGATCAGGTAGGAACTGAAGCTTTCTTT. This sequence encodes CASSLDQVGTEAFF.

The V and J genes are TRBV28 and TRBJ1-2; D is unresolved. The CDR3 spans 14 residues. The V and J ends lost 2 bases and 0 bases respectively, with 7 bases between them. CDR1 MDHEN and CDR2 SYDVKM come from the germline V gene. The CDR3 spells CASSLGQANYGYTF. The CDR3 nucleotides read TGTGCCAGCAGTTTAGGGCAGGCTAACTATGGCTACACCTTC.

V is TRBV5-4 and J is TRBJ2-5; 8 positions agree with TRBD2. Trimming removed 7 bases from V and 1 base from J; junction bases left unmatched: 9. The CDR3 is 15 amino acids. Germline values: CDR1 SGHNT, CDR2 YYREEE (reference sequence). The CDR3 DNA reads TGTGCCAGCCACCCTCGGGGGGGCCCCCAAGAGACCCAGTACTTC. Its protein product is CASHPRGGPQETQYF. The whole variable domain, remainder taken from reference TRBV5-4 and TRBJ2-5, is ETGVTQSPTHLIKTRGQQVTLRCSSQSGHNTVSWYQQALGQGPQFIFQYYREEENGRGNFPPRFSGLQFPNYSSELNVNALELDDSALYLCASHPRGGPQETQYFGPGTRLLVL.

The chain combines TRBV30 with TRBJ2-3; weak D call: TRBD1 (5 bases). The germline V gene has CDR1 GTSNPN and CDR2 SVGIG (reference sequence). Trimming removed 8 bases at V and 3 bases at J, with 18 bases between. CDR3 length equals 14 residues. CDR3 DNA sequence: TGTGCCGAATCACAGGCCTCCCGTACAGATACGCAGTATTTT. This encodes CAESQASRTDTQYF.

The DNA of the CDR3 is TGTGCCAGCAGCCTCCGAGGGGGGGCGGACACCGGGGAGCTGTTTTTT. Translating it yields CASSLRGGADTGELFF. The chain has TRBV7-6 and TRBJ2-2; D is perhaps TRBD2 (7 bases). CDR1 is SGHVS and CDR2 is FNYEAQ in the germline V gene. Trimming left V 5 bases short and J 3 bases short, with 16 bases between. This CDR3 comprises 16 residues.

This chain uses TRBV7-2 with TRBJ1-4; D is undetermined. The CDR3 sequence is 14 residues long. The V gene lost 3 bases and the J gene lost 7 bases, with 12 bases spanning the gap. Per germline, CDR1 SGHTA and CDR2 FQGNSA. Here the CDR3 DNA reads TGTGCCAGCAGCTTTGACAACGCGGGTGAAAAACTGTTTTTT. Its protein is CASSFDNAGEKLFF.

This clone was detected once. V usage is TRBV29-1 and J usage is TRBJ1-2; no reliable D call. Germline CDR1 is SQVTM and CDR2 is ANQGSEA. V lost 7 bases and J 4 bases, leaving 22 bases between the germline ends. This CDR3 is 15 amino acids long. CDR3 coding DNA: TGCAGCGCCACCCAGGAGGTGCCCAACTCCTATGGCTACACCTTC. Its translation: CSATQEVPNSYGYTF.

The rearrangement uses TRBV24-1 and TRBJ1-2; D is unresolved. Trimming removed 4 bases from V and 7 bases from J, with 9 bases in between. Germline lookup yields CDR1 KGHDR and CDR2 SFDVKD. The CDR3 extends over 12 amino acids. The CDR3: CATSEGVGGYTF. The CDR3 DNA reads TGTGCCACCAGTGAGGGCGTCGGTGGCTACACCTTC.

This clone has just one count. V gene TRBV6-2 or TRBV6-3 combines with J gene TRBJ2-2; no clear D. Trimming took 6 bases from V and 5 from J, leaving 7 bases between them. CDR3 length: 12 amino acids. Germline V gene lookup returns CDR1 MNHEY and CDR2 SVGEGT. CDR3 loop: CASSLYTGELFF. CDR3 coding DNA: TGTGCCAGCAGCCTTTATACCGGGGAGCTGTTTTTT.

CDR3 DNA: TGTGCTAGTGGTTTGAGCCTCGGAAACACCATATATTTT. It yields the protein CASGLSLGNTIYF. The V call is TRBV12-5, the J call TRBJ1-3; D is uncertain. Trimming took 2 bases from V and 4 from J, leaving 6 bases between them. CDR1 is LGHNT, CDR2 FRNRAP, per germline. This CDR3 has 13 amino acids. Together with reference TRBV12-5 and TRBJ1-3, the CDR3 gives the full variable domain: DARVTQTPRHKVTEMGQEVTMRCQPILGHNTVFWYRQTMMQGLELLAYFRNRAPLDDSGMPKDRFSAEMPDATLATLKIQPSEPRDSAVYFCASGLSLGNTIYFGEGSWLTVV.

The V and J genes are TRBV19 and TRBJ2-3; maybe TRBD1 (5 bases). Trimming took 7 bases from V and 6 from J, leaving 17 bases between them. The germline V gene encodes CDR1 LNHDA and CDR2 SQIVND (reference sequence). This CDR3 region has 14 residues. Here the CDR3 reads CASNAVGERDTQYF. CDR3 DNA: TGTGCCAGTAATGCAGTAGGGGAACGGGATACGCAGTATTTT.

The chain is built from TRBV20-1 and TRBJ1-5; TRBD1 is a possible D gene (5 bases). Trimming removed 3 bases at V and 3 bases at J, with 12 bases between. The CDR3 consists of 14 residues. Germline values: CDR1 DFQATT, CDR2 SNEGSKA (reference sequence). CDR3 region: CSASLGVVNQPQHF. The DNA for the CDR3 is TGCAGTGCTAGTTTAGGGGTGGTCAATCAGCCCCAGCATTTT.

This clone turned up a few times. The V gene is TRBV6-1, the J gene TRBJ1-6; TRBD1 aligns across 7 bases. CDR3 size: 12 residues. V dropped 10 bases and J dropped 7; count of bases not matched to a gene: 4. CDR1 MNHNS and CDR2 SASEGT come from the germline V gene. CDR3 amino acids: CATLQGNSPLHF. As DNA, the CDR3 is TGTGCCACCCTACAGGGGAATTCACCCCTCCACTTT.

The chain has TRBV6-4 and TRBJ2-1; D is uncertain. The germline V and J ends were trimmed by 4 bases and 9 bases, with 13 bases remaining between them. The CDR3 runs to 13 residues. Germline V gene sequence: CDR1 MRHNA, CDR2 SNTAGT. For the CDR3, the DNA is TGTGCCAGCAGTGTGAGTGGTGTTGCTGAGCAGTTCTTC. This encodes CASSVSGVAEQFF.